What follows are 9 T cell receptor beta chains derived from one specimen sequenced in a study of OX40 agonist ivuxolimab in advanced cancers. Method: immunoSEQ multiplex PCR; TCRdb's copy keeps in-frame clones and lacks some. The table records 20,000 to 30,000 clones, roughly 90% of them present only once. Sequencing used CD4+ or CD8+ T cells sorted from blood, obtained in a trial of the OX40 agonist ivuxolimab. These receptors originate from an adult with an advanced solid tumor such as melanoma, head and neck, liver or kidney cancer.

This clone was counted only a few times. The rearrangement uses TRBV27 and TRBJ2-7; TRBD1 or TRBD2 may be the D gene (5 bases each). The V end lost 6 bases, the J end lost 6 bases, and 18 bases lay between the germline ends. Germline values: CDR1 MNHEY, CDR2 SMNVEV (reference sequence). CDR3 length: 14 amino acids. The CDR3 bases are TGTGCCAGCAGCAGGGCAGGGACGATGGGCGAGCAGTACTTC. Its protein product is CASSRAGTMGEQYF.

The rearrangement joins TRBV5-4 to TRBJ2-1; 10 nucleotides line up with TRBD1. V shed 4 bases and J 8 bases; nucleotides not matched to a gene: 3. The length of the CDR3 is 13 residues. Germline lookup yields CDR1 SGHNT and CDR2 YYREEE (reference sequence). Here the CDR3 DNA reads TGTGCCAGCAGCCGGACAGGGGGTGATGAGCAGTTCTTC. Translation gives CASSRTGGDEQFF.

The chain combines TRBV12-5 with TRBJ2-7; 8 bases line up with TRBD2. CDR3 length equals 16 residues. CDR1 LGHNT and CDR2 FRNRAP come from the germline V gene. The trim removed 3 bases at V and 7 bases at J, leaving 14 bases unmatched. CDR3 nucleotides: TGTGCTAGTGGTTTACTCGTTCGGGAGGGTCCTAGGGAGCAGTACTTC. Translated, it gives CASGLLVREGPREQYF.

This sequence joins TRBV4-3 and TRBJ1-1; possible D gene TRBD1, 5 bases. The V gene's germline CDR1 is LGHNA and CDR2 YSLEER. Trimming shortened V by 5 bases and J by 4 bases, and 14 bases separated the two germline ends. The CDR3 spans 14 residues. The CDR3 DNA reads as TGCGCCAGCAGCTCGGGAAGTGGGGGCACTGAAGCTTTCTTT. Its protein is CASSSGSGGTEAFF.

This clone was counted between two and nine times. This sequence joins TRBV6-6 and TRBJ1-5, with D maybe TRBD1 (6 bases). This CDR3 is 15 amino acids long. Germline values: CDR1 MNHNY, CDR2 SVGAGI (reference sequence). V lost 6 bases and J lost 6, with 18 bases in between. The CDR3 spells CASSVAGARVQPQHF. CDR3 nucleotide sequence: TGTGCCAGCAGCGTCGCAGGGGCGAGGGTTCAGCCCCAGCATTTT.

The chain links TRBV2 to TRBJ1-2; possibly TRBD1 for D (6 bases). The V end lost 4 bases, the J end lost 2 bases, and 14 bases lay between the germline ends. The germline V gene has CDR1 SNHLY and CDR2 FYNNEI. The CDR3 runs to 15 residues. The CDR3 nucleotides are TGTGCCAGCAGTGTACTACAGGGAGGAAACTATGGCTACACCTTC. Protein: CASSVLQGGNYGYTF.

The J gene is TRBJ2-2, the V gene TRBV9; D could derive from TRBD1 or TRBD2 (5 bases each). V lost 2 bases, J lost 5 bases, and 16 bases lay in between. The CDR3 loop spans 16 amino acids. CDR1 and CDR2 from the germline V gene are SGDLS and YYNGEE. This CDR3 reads CASSVGVGLLTGELFF. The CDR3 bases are TGTGCCAGCAGCGTGGGGGTAGGGCTCTTGACCGGGGAGCTGTTTTTT.

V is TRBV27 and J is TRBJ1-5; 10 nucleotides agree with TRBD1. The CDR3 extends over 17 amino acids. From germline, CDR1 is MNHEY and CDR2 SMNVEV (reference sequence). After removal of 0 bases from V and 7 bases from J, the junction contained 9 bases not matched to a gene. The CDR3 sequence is CASSLSPRQGARQPQHF. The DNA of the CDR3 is TGTGCCAGCAGTTTATCGCCAAGACAGGGGGCGCGACAGCCCCAGCATTTT.

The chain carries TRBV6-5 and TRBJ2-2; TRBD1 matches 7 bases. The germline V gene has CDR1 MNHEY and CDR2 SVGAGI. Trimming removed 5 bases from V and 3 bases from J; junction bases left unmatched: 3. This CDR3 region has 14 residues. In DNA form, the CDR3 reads TGTGCCAGCAGTAGGGACAGATACACCGGGGAGCTGTTTTTT. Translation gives CASSRDRYTGELFF.